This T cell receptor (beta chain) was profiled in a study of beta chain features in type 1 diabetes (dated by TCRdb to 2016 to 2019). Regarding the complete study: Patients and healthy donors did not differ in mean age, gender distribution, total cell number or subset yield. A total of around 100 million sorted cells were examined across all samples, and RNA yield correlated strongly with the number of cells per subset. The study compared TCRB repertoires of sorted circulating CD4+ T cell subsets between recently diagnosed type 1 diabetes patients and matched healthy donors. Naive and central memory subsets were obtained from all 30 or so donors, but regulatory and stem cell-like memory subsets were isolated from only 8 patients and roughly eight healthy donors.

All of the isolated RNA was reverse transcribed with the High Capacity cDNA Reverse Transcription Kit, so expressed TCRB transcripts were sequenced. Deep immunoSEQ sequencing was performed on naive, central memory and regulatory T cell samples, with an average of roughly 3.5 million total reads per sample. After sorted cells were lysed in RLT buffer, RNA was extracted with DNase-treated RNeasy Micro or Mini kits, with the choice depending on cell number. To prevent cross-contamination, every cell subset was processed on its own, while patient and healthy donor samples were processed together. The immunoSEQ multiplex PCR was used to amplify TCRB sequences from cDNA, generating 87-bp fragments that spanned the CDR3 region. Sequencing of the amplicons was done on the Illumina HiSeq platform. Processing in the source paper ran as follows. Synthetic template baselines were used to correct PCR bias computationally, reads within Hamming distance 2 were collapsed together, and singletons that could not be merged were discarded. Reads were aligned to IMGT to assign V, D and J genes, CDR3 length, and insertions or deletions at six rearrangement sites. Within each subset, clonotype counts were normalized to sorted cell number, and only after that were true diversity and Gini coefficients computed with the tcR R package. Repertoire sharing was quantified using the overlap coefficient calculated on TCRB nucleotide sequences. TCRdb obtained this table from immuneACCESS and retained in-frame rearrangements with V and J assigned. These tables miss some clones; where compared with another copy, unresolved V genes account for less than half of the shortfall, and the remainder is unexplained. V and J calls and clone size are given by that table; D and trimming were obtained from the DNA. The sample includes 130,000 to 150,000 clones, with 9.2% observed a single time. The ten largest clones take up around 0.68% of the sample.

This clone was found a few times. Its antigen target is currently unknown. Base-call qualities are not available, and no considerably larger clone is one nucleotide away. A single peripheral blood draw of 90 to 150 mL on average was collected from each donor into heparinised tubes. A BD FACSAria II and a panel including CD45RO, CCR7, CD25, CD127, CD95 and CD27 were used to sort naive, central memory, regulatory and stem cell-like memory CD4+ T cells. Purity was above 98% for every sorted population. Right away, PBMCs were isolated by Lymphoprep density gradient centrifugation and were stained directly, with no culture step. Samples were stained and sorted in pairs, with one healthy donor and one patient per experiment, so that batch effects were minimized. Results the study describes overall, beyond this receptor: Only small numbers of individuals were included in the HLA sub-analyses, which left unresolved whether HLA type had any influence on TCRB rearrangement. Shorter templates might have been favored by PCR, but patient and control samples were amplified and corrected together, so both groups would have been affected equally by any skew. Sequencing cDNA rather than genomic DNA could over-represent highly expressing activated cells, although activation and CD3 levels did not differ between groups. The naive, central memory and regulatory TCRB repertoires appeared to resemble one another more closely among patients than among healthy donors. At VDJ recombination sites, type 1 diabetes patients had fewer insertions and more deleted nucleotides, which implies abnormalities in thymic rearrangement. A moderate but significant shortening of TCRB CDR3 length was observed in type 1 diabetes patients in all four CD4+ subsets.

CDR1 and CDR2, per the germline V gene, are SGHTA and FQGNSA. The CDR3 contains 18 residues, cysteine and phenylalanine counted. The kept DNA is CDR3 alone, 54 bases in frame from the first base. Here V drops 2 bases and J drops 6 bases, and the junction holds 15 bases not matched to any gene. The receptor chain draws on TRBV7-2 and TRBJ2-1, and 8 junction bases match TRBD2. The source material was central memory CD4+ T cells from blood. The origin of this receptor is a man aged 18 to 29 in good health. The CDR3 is CASSLWGTVRGAVNEQFF. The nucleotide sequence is TGTGCCAGCAGCTTATGGGGCACCGTGCGGGGGGCTGTCAATGAGCAGTTCTTC.